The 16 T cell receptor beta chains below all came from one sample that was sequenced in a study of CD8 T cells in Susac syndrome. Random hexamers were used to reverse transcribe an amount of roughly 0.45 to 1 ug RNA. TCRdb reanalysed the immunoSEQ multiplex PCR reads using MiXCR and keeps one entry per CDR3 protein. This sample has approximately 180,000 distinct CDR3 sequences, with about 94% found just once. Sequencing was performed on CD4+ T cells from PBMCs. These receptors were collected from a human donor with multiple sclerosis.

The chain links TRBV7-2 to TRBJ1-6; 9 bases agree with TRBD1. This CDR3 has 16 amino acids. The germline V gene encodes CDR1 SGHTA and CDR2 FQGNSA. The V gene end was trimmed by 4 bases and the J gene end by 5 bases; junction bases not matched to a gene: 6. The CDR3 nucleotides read TGTGCCAGCAGCTCAACAGGGGGCCTTAATAATTCACCCCTCCACTTT. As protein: CASSSTGGLNNSPLHF.

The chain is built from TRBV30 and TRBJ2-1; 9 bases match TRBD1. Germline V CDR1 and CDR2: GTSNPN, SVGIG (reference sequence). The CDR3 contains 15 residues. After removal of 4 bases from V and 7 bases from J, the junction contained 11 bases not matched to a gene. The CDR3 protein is CAWKPTGTGRNEQFF. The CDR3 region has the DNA TGTGCCTGGAAGCCTACCGGGACAGGGAGGAATGAGCAGTTCTTC.

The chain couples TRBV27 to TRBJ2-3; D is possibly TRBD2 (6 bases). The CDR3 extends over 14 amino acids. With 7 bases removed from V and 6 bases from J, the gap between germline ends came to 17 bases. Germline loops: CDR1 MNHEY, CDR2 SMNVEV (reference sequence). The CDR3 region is CASTLRAGYDTQYF. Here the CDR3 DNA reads TGTGCCAGCACCCTCAGGGCGGGGTATGATACGCAGTATTTT.

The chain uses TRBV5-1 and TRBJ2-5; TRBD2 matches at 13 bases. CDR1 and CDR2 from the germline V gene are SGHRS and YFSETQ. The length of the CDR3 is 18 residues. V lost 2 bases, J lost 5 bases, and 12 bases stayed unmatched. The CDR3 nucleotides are TGCGCCAGCAGCTTCGGACTAGCGGGGGCCAACCTCCGGGAGACCCAGTACTTC. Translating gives CASSFGLAGANLRETQYF.

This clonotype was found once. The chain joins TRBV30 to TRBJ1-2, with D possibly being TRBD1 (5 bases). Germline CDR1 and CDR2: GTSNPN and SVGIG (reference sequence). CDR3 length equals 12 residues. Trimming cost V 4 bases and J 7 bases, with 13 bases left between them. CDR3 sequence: CAWTPGGGGYTF. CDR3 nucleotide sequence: TGTGCCTGGACGCCTGGGGGAGGTGGCTACACCTTC.

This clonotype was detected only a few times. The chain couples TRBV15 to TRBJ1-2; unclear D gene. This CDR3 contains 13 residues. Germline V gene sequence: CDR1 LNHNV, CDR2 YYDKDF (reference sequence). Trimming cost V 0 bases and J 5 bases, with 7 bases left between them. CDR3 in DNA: TGTGCCACCAGCAGAGATAATCGGTATGGCTACACCTTC. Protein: CATSRDNRYGYTF.

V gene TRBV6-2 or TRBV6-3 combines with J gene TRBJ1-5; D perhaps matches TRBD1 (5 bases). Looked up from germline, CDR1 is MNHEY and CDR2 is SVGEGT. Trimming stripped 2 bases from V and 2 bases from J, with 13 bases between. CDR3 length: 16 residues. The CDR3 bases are TGTGCCAGCAGTTACGTGGACATGGCCCGCAATCAGCCCCAGCATTTT. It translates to CASSYVDMARNQPQHF.

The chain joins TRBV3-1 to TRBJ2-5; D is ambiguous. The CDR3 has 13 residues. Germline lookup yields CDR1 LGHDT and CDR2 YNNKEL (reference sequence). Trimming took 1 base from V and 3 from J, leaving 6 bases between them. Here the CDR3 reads CASSQASKETQYF. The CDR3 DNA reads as TGTGCCAGCAGCCAAGCGTCGAAAGAGACCCAGTACTTC.

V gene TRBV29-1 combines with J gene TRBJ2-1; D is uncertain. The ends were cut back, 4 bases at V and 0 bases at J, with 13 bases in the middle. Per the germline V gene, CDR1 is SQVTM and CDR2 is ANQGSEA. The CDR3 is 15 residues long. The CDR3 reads CSVALRLSSYNEQFF. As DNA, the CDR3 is TGCAGCGTTGCCCTCCGGCTGAGCTCCTACAATGAGCAGTTCTTC.

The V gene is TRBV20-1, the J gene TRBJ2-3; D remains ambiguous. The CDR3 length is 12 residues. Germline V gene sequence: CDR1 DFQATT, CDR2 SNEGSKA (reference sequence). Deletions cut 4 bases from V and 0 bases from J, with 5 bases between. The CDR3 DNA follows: TGCAGTGCTAAAACTAGCACAGATACGCAGTATTTT. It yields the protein CSAKTSTDTQYF.

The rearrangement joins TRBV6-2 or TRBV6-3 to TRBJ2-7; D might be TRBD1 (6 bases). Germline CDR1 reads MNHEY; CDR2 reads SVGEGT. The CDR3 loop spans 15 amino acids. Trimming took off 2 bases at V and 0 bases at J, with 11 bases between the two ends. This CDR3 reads CASSYQGRLSYEQYF. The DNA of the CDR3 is TGTGCCAGCAGTTACCAGGGGCGCCTCTCCTACGAGCAGTACTTC.

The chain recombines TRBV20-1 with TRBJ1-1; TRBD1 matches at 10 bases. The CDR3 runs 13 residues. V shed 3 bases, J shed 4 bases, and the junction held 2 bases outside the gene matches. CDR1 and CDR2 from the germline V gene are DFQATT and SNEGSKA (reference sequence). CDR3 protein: CSASRTGGTEAFF. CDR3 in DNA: TGCAGTGCTAGTCGGACAGGGGGCACTGAAGCTTTCTTT.

The CDR3 DNA follows: TGTGCCAGCAGCTTAGGGTCCAACCACTATGGCTACACCTTC. This codes for CASSLGSNHYGYTF. V gene TRBV5-8 combines with J gene TRBJ1-2; D unclear. Trimming cost V 2 bases and J 3 bases, with 11 bases left between them. The CDR3 totals 14 residues. Germline-derived CDR1 and CDR2 are SGHTS and YDEGEE.

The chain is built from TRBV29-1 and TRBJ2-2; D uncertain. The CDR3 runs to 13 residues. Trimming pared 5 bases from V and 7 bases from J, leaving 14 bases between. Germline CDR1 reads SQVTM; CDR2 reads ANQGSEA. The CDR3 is CSVRPTAGGELFF. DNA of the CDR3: TGCAGCGTTAGGCCCACGGCTGGCGGGGAGCTGTTTTTT.

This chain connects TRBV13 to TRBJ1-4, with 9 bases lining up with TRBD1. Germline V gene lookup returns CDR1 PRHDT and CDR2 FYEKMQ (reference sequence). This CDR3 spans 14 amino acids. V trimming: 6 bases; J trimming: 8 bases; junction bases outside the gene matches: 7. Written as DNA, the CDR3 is TGTGCCAGCAGTTTGGGGACAGGGTGGGAAAAACTGTTTTTT. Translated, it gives CASSLGTGWEKLFF.

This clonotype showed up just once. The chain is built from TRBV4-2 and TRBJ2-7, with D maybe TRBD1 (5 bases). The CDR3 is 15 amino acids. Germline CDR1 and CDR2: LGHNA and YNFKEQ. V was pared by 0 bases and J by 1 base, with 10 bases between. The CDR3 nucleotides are TGTGCCAGCAGCCAAGAGAAGGGGCGATCCTACGAGCAGTACTTC. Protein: CASSQEKGRSYEQYF.